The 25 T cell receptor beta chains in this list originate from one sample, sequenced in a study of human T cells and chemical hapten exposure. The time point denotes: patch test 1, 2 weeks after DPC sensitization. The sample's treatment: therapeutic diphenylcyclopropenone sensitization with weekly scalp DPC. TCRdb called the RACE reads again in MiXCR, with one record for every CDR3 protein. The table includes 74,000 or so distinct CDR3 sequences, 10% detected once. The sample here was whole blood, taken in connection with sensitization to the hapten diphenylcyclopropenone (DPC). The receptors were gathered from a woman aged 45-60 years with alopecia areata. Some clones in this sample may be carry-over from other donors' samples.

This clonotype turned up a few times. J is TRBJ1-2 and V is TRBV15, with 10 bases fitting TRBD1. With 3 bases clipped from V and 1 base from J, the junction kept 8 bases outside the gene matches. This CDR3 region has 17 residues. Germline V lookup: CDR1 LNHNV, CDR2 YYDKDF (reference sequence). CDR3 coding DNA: TGTGCCACCAGCAGTCCGGGACAGGGGATTGGTAACTATGGCTACACCTTC. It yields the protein CATSSPGQGIGNYGYTF.

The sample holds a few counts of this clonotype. CDR3 DNA sequence: TGTGCCAGTAGACGCCAGCTGAACACCGGGGAGCTGTTTTTT. Residues: CASRRQLNTGELFF. The gene calls are TRBV19 and TRBJ2-2; unclear D gene. Per the germline V gene, CDR1 is LNHDA and CDR2 is SQIVND (reference sequence). This CDR3 contains 14 residues. V dropped 6 bases and J dropped 1 base, with 9 bases sitting between them.

The CDR3 DNA follows: TGTGCCAGCAGTTTATGGGGAAGTGAGCAGTTCTTC. Translated: CASSLWGSEQFF. This chain connects TRBV12-3 or TRBV12-4 to TRBJ2-1; D unclear. Deletions cut 2 bases from V and 9 bases from J, with 8 bases between. This CDR3 is 12 amino acids long.

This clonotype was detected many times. CDR3 sequence reads: CASSSTGGGQPQHF. The DNA for the CDR3 is TGTGCCAGCAGTTCTACAGGGGGCGGACAGCCCCAGCATTTT. The chain is built from TRBV6-6 and TRBJ1-5; TRBD1 agrees at 9 bases. This CDR3 spans 14 amino acids. CDR1 MNHNY and CDR2 SVGAGI come from the germline V gene (reference sequence). The V and J ends lost 4 bases and 7 bases, in that order; junction bases with no gene match: 5.

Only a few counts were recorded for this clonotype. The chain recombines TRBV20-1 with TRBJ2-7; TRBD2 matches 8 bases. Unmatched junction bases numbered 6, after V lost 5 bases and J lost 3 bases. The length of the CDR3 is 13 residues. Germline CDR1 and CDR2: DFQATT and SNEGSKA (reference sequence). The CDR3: CSAPYSGIYEQYF. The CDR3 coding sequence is TGCAGTGCTCCGTATAGCGGGATCTACGAGCAGTACTTC.

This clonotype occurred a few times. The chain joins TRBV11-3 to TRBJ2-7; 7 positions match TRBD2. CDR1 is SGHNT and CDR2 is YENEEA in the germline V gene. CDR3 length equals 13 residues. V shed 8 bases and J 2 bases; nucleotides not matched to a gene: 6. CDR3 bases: TGTGCCAGCTCCGGGACTACCCCCTACGAGCAGTACTTC. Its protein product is CASSGTTPYEQYF.

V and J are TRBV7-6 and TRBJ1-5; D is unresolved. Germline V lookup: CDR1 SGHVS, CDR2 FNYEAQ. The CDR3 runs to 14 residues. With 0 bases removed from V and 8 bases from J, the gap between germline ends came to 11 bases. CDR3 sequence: CASSLAGSGKPQHF. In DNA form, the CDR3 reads TGTGCCAGCAGCTTAGCGGGGTCGGGGAAGCCCCAGCATTTT. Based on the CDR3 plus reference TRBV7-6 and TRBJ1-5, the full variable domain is GAGVSQSPRYKVTKRGQDVALRCDPISGHVSLYWYRQALGQGPEFLTYFNYEAQQDKSGLPNDRFSAERPEGSISTLTIQRTEQRDSAMYRCASSLAGSGKPQHFGDGTRLSIL.

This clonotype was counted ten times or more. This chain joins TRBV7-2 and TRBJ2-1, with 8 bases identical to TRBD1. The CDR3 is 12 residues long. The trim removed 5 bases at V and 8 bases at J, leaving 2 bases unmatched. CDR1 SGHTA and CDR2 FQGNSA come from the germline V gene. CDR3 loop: CASSPQGDEQFF. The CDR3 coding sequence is TGTGCCAGCAGCCCACAGGGGGATGAGCAGTTCTTC.

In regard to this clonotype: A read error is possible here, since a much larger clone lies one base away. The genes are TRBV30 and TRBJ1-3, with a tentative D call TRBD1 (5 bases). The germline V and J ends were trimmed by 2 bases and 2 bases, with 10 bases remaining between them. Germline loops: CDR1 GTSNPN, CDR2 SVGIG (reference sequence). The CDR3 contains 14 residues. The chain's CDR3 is CAWSRDAPGNTIYF. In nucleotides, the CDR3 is TGTGCCTGGAGTAGGGACGCACCTGGAAACACCATATATTTT. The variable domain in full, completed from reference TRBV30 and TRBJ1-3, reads SQTIHQWPATLVQPVGSPLSLECTVEGTSNPNLYWYRQAAGRGLQLLFYSVGIGQISSEVPQNLSASRPQDRQFILSSKKLLLSDSGFYLCAWSRDAPGNTIYFGEGSWLTVV.

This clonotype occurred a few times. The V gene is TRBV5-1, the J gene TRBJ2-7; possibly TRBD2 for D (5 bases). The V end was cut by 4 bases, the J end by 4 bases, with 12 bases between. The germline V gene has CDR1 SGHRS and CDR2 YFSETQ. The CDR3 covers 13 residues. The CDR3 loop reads CASSTRTAYEQYF. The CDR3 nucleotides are TGCGCCAGCAGCACTCGGACTGCGTACGAGCAGTACTTC.

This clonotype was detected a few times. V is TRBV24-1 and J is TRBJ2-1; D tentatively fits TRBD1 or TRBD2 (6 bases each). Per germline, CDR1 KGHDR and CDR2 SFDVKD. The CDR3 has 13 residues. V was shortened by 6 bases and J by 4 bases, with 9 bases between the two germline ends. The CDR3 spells CATSRGVYNEQFF. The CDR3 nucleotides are TGTGCCACCAGTAGGGGGGTATACAATGAGCAGTTCTTC.

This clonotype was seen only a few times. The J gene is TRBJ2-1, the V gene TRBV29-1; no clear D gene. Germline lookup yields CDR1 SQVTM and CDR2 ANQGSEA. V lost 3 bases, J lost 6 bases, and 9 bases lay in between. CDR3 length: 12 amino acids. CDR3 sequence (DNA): TGCAGCGTTGAGTCCACCAGCAATGAGCAGTTCTTC. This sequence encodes CSVESTSNEQFF.

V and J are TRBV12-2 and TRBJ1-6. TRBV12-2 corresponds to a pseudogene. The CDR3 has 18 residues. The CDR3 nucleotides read TGTGCAAGTCGCTTAGGAGGAACACTACTCTCCTATAATTCACCCCTCCACTTT. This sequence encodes CASRLGGTLLSYNSPLHF.

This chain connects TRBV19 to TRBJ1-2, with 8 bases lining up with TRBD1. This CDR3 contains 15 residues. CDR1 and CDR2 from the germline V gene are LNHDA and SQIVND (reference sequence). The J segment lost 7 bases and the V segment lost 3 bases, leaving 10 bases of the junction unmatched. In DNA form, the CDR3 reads TGTGCCAGTAGTATCAACGGCCAGGGGGCCTCTGGCTACACCTTC. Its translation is CASSINGQGASGYTF. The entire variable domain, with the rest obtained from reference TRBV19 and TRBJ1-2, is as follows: DGGITQSPKYLFRKEGQNVTLSCEQNLNHDAMYWYRQDPGQGLRLIYYSQIVNDFQKGDIAEGYSVSREKKESFPLTVTSAQKNPTAFYLCASSINGQGASGYTFGSGTRLTVV.

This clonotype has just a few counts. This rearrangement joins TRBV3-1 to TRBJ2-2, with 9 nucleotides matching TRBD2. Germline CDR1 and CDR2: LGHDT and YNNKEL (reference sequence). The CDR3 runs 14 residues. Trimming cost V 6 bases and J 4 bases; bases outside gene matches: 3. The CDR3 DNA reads TGTGCCAGCAGATCGACTAGCGGCACCGGGGAGCTGTTTTTT. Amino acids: CASRSTSGTGELFF.

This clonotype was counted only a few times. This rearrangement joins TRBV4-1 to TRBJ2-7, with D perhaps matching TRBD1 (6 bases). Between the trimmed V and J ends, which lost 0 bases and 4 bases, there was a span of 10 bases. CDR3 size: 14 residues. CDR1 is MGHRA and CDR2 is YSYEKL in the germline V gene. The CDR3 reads CASSQDKRGYEQYF. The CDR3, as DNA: TGCGCCAGCAGCCAAGATAAGAGGGGGTACGAGCAGTACTTC.

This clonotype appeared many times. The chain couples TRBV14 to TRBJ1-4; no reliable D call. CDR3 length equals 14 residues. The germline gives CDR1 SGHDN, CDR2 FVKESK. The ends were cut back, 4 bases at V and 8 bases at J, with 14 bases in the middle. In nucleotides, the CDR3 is TGTGCCAGCAGCCTACGAGGGAGTGGGGAAAAACTGTTTTTT. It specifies CASSLRGSGEKLFF.

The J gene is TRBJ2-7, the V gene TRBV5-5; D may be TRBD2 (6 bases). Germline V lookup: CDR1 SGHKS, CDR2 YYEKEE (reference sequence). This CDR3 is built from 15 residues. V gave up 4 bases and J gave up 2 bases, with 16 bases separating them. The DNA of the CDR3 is TGTGCCAGCAGCCGGTTCTCGGGAGCCACCTACGAGCAGTACTTC. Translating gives CASSRFSGATYEQYF.

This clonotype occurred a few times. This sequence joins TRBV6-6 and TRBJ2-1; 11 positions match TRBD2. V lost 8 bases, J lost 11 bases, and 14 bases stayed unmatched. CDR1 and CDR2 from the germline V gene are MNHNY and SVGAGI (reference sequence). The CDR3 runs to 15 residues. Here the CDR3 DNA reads TGTGCCAGCCGAGGATTTAGCGGGAGGGGAAACAAGCAGTTCTTC. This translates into CASRGFSGRGNKQFF.

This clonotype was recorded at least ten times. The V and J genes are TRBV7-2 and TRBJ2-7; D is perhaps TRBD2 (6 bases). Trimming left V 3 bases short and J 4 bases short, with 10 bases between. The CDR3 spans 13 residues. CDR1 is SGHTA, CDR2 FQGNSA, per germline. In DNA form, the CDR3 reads TGTGCCAGCAGCTTTCGTCTAGCGTACGAGCAGTACTTC. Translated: CASSFRLAYEQYF. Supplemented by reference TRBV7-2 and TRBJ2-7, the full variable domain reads GAGVSQSPSNKVTEKGKDVELRCDPISGHTALYWYRQSLGQGLEFLIYFQGNSAPDKSGLPSDRFSAERTGGSVSTLTIQRTQQEDSAVYLCASSFRLAYEQYFGPGTRLTVT.

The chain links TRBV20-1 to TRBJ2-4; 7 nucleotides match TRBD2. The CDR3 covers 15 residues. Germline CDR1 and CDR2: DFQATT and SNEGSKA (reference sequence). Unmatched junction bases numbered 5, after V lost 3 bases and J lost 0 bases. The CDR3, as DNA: TGCAGTGCTAGCCAGCGGGGATTAGCCAAAAACATTCAGTACTTC. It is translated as CSASQRGLAKNIQYF.

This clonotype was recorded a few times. The CDR3: CASSPDRTNTEAFF. The CDR3 DNA reads as TGTGCCAGCTCTCCGGACAGGACGAACACTGAAGCTTTCTTT. The chain employs TRBV18 and TRBJ1-1, with 7 bases matching TRBD1. This CDR3 is 14 amino acids long. Germline-derived CDR1 and CDR2 are KGHSH and LQKENI. The ends lost 6 bases at V and 1 base at J; junction bases unmatched: 5.

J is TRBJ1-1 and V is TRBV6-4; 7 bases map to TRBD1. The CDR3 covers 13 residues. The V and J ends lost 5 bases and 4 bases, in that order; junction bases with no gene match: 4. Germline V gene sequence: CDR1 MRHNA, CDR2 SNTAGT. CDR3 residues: CASSLDRFTEAFF. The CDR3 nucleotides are TGTGCCAGCAGTCTGGACAGGTTCACTGAAGCTTTCTTT.

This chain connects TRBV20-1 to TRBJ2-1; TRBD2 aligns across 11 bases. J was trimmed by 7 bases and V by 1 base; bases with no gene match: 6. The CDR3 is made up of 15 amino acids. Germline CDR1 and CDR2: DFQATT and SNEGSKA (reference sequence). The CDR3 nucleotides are TGCAGTGCTAGAGGCAGACTAGCGGGATTGAATGAGCAGTTCTTC. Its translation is CSARGRLAGLNEQFF.

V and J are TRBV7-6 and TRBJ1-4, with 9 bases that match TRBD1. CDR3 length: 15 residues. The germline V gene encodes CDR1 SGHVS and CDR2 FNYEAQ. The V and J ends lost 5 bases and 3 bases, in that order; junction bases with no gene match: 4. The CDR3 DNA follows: TGTGCCAGCAGCCGACAGGGGGAAGCTAATGAAAAACTGTTTTTT. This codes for CASSRQGEANEKLFF.